The rows below give T cell receptor beta chains drawn from one sample of a study of blood T cells in healthy people across ages. TCRdb re-derived calls from the 5' RACE reads in MiXCR, one entry per CDR3 protein. The sample records 1 million or so distinct CDR3 sequences, approximately 26% being singletons. These sequences were also reported in another study, on T cells of mothers and their children.

Material: blood. All receptors derive from a girl aged 2-10 years in good health. Both conserved end residues are part of each CDR3. D genes are given only for firm matches. For some rows the clone size is stated as once, few or many, or as a class when expanded; others skip it.

v_gene: TRBV12-3/TRBV12-4; d_gene: NA; abundance: few; j_gene: TRBJ2-2; CDR3aa: CAISLSEGTGELFF; CDR3nt: TGTGCCATCAGTTTATCCGAGGGGACCGGGGAGCTGTTTTTT
v_gene: TRBV2; d_gene: TRBD2; abundance: NA; j_gene: TRBJ2-2; CDR3aa: CASSGGGDGSGELFF; CDR3nt: TGTGCCAGCAGTGGGGGGGGGGACGGCTCCGGGGAGCTGTTTTTT
v_gene: TRBV7-2; d_gene: NA; abundance: NA; j_gene: TRBJ1-3; CDR3aa: CASSVGAGNTIYF; CDR3nt: TGTGCCAGCAGTGTGGGGGCTGGAAACACCATATATTTT
v_gene: TRBV3-1; d_gene: NA; abundance: NA; j_gene: TRBJ2-7; CDR3aa: CASSLRPEGEQYF; CDR3nt: TGTGCCAGCAGCCTCCGTCCGGAGGGCGAGCAGTACTTC
v_gene: TRBV20-1; d_gene: NA; abundance: NA; j_gene: TRBJ2-1; CDR3aa: CSARGAYNEQFF; CDR3nt: TGCAGTGCTAGAGGTGCCTACAATGAGCAGTTCTTC
v_gene: TRBV7-2; d_gene: TRBD1; abundance: NA; j_gene: TRBJ2-5; CDR3aa: CTSSPGTDLQETQYF; CDR3nt: TGTACCAGCAGCCCGGGGACAGATTTACAAGAGACCCAGTACTTC
v_gene: TRBV24-1; d_gene: TRBD1; abundance: NA; j_gene: TRBJ1-6; CDR3aa: CATSDSTKGQSSPLHF; CDR3nt: TGTGCCACCAGTGATTCCACCAAGGGACAGAGTTCACCCCTCCACTTT
v_gene: TRBV29-1; d_gene: TRBD1; abundance: NA; j_gene: TRBJ1-1; CDR3aa: CSVEDFTGGTGNEGAFF; CDR3nt: TGCAGCGTTGAAGATTTTACAGGAGGGACAGGGAACGAAGGGGCTTTCTTT
v_gene: TRBV12-3/TRBV12-4; d_gene: NA; abundance: NA; j_gene: TRBJ2-3; CDR3aa: CASSSSLGTDTQYF; CDR3nt: TGTGCCAGCAGTTCGTCACTAGGAACGGATACGCAGTATTTT
v_gene: TRBV15; d_gene: NA; abundance: few; j_gene: TRBJ2-7; CDR3aa: CATSRDRGSSYEQYF; CDR3nt: TGTGCCACCAGCAGAGATAGGGGGAGTTCCTACGAGCAGTACTTC
v_gene: TRBV19; d_gene: NA; abundance: few; j_gene: TRBJ2-3; CDR3aa: CASSASGGQGDTQYF; CDR3nt: TGTGCCAGTAGTGCGAGCGGAGGGCAGGGAGATACGCAGTATTTT
v_gene: TRBV5-6; d_gene: TRBD2; abundance: few; j_gene: TRBJ2-3; CDR3aa: CASSSRWGLAGGLVGADTQYF; CDR3nt: TGTGCCAGCAGCTCCAGGTGGGGACTAGCGGGAGGATTGGTGGGTGCAGATACGCAGTATTTT
v_gene: TRBV2; d_gene: NA; abundance: once; j_gene: TRBJ1-1; CDR3aa: CASDLNTEAFF; CDR3nt: TGTGCCAGCGATCTGAACACTGAAGCTTTCTTT
v_gene: TRBV15; d_gene: NA; abundance: NA; j_gene: TRBJ2-4; CDR3aa: CATSSDRKNIQYF; CDR3nt: TGTGCCACCAGCAGTGACCGCAAAAACATTCAGTACTTC
v_gene: TRBV6-2/TRBV6-3; d_gene: NA; abundance: NA; j_gene: TRBJ1-5; CDR3aa: CASSYSSQPQHF; CDR3nt: TGTGCCAGCAGTTATTCGTCTCAGCCCCAGCATTTT
v_gene: TRBV20-1; d_gene: NA; abundance: NA; j_gene: TRBJ2-5; CDR3aa: CSAMKGISKETQYF; CDR3nt: TGCAGTGCTATGAAAGGCATCTCTAAAGAGACCCAGTACTTC
v_gene: TRBV3-1; d_gene: TRBD2; abundance: NA; j_gene: TRBJ2-5; CDR3aa: CASSREGLAAETQYF; CDR3nt: TGTGCCAGCAGCCGAGAGGGACTAGCGGCAGAGACCCAGTACTTC
v_gene: TRBV12-3/TRBV12-4; d_gene: NA; abundance: few; j_gene: TRBJ1-1; CDR3aa: CAGSLWGSTEAFF; CDR3nt: TGTGCCGGCAGTTTATGGGGGAGCACTGAAGCTTTCTTT
v_gene: TRBV29-1; d_gene: NA; abundance: NA; j_gene: TRBJ2-7; CDR3aa: CSVEDEGTRQFEQYF; CDR3nt: TGCAGCGTTGAGGATGAGGGGACACGGCAGTTCGAGCAGTACTTC
v_gene: TRBV7-8; d_gene: TRBD2; abundance: few; j_gene: TRBJ2-5; CDR3aa: CASSLRGSGARETQYF; CDR3nt: TGTGCCAGCAGCTTACGTGGTAGCGGGGCACGAGAGACCCAGTACTTC
v_gene: TRBV5-1; d_gene: NA; abundance: few; j_gene: TRBJ2-7; CDR3aa: CASSLLDNYEQYF; CDR3nt: TGCGCCAGCAGCTTGTTGGATAACTACGAGCAGTACTTC
v_gene: TRBV7-2; d_gene: TRBD2; abundance: few; j_gene: TRBJ2-7; CDR3aa: CASRRLAGGFEQYF; CDR3nt: TGTGCCAGCAGACGACTAGCGGGAGGCTTCGAGCAGTACTTC
v_gene: TRBV5-1; d_gene: NA; abundance: many; j_gene: TRBJ2-5; CDR3aa: CASSLDGETQYF; CDR3nt: TGTGCCAGCAGCTTAGATGGGGAGACCCAGTACTTC
v_gene: TRBV5-1; d_gene: NA; abundance: few; j_gene: TRBJ2-5; CDR3aa: CASSPEFSGETLYF; CDR3nt: TGCGCCAGCAGCCCGGAATTCTCGGGGGAGACCCTGTACTTC
v_gene: TRBV20-1; d_gene: TRBD2; abundance: NA; j_gene: TRBJ2-5; CDR3aa: CSARSSGRGETQYF; CDR3nt: TGCAGTGCTAGATCTAGCGGGAGGGGGGAGACCCAGTACTTC
v_gene: TRBV9; d_gene: TRBD1; abundance: NA; j_gene: TRBJ2-7; CDR3aa: CASSASRQGYEQYF; CDR3nt: TGTGCCAGCAGCGCCTCCAGACAGGGCTACGAGCAGTACTTC
v_gene: TRBV12-3/TRBV12-4; d_gene: TRBD2; abundance: NA; j_gene: TRBJ2-5; CDR3aa: CASSLLLAGGRETQYF; CDR3nt: TGTGCCAGCAGTTTATTGCTGGCGGGAGGAAGGGAGACCCAGTACTTC
v_gene: TRBV29-1; d_gene: NA; abundance: few; j_gene: TRBJ2-2; CDR3aa: CSATGAGRSTGELFF; CDR3nt: TGCAGCGCTACGGGTGCGGGGAGGAGCACCGGGGAGCTGTTTTTT
v_gene: TRBV11-2; d_gene: TRBD1; abundance: once; j_gene: TRBJ2-1; CDR3aa: CASSFEGAGEQFF; CDR3nt: TGTGCCAGCAGCTTCGAGGGGGCAGGTGAGCAGTTCTTC
v_gene: TRBV20-1; d_gene: NA; abundance: NA; j_gene: TRBJ2-7; CDR3aa: CSARGGGLHEQYF; CDR3nt: TGCAGTGCCCGGGGCGGAGGACTCCACGAGCAGTACTTC
v_gene: TRBV29-1; d_gene: NA; abundance: few; j_gene: TRBJ1-2; CDR3aa: CSVLTADYGYTF; CDR3nt: TGCAGCGTCTTGACAGCCGACTATGGCTACACCTTC
v_gene: TRBV12-3/TRBV12-4; d_gene: NA; abundance: NA; j_gene: TRBJ2-2; CDR3aa: CASSFLRTVNTGELFF; CDR3nt: TGTGCCAGCAGTTTCCTACGGACAGTGAACACCGGGGAGCTGTTTTTT
v_gene: TRBV29-1; d_gene: NA; abundance: few; j_gene: TRBJ2-7; CDR3aa: CSVRLLGYEQYF; CDR3nt: TGCAGCGTTAGGTTGCTAGGCTACGAGCAGTACTTC
v_gene: TRBV14; d_gene: NA; abundance: NA; j_gene: TRBJ2-1; CDR3aa: CASRQDGNNEQFF; CDR3nt: TGTGCCAGCAGACAGGACGGAAACAATGAGCAGTTCTTC
v_gene: TRBV15; d_gene: NA; abundance: NA; j_gene: TRBJ2-1; CDR3aa: CATSRGDEGWGNEQFF; CDR3nt: TGTGCCACCAGCAGAGGGGACGAGGGTTGGGGCAATGAGCAGTTCTTC